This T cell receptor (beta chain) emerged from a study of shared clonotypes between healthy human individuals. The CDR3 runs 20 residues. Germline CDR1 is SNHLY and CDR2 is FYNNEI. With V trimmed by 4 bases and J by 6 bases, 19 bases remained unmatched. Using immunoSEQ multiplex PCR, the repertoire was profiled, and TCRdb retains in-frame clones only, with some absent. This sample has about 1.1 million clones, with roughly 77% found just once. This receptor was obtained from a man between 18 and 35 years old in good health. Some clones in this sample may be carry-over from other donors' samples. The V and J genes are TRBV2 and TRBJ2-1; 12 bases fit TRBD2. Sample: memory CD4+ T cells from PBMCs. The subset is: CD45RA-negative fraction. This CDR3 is CASSARRGLAGGPGRNEQFF. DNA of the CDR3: TGTGCCAGCAGTGCCCGACGGGGGCTAGCGGGAGGGCCTGGGCGCAATGAGCAGTTCTTC. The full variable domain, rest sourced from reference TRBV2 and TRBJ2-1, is EPEVTQTPSHQVTQMGQEVILRCVPISNHLYFYWYRQILGQKVEFLVSFYNNEISEKSEIFDDQFSVERPDGSNFTLKIRSTKLEDSAMYFCASSARRGLAGGPGRNEQFFGPGTRLTVL.